Listed below are T cell receptor beta chains from one sample, sequenced in a study of cytomegalovirus exposure and HLA in healthy donors. Produced via immunoSEQ multiplex PCR; TCRdb's table is partial and in-frame only. In the table there are 80,000 or so clones, around 76% of which are singletons. Sequencing used PBMCs. The receptor source for this set is a male donor in good health and CMV-seropositive. Each CDR3 is given with its conserved first and last residue. A D gene is named only where the DNA matches it firmly. The size field is filled for only some rows; it gives once, few, many or a size class.

TRBV18,NA,NA,TRBJ1-1,TGTGCCAGCTCCCTCACCCTCTCCAGGAACACTGAAGCTTTCTTT,CASSLTLSRNTEAFF
TRBV5-1,NA,once,TRBJ1-2,TGCGCCAGCAATAAGGAGCCAGCCCTCATCTATGGCTACACCTTC,CASNKEPALIYGYTF
TRBV27,TRBD2,once,TRBJ2-3,TGTGCCAGCAGTTTAAGGGCCCCCTCAGCGGGGGGGCTTGGTGCAGATACGCAGTATTTT,CASSLRAPSAGGLGADTQYF
TRBV7-2,NA,NA,TRBJ2-6,TGTGCCAGCAGCTTAGGAGCTGGGGCCAACGTCCTGACTTTC,CASSLGAGANVLTF
TRBV30,TRBD2,few,TRBJ2-3,TGTGCCTGGAGTTTAAAGACTAGCGGGACAGATACGCAGTATTTT,CAWSLKTSGTDTQYF
TRBV19,NA,few,TRBJ2-4,TGTGCCAGTAATCTACGTCAGGGAGCCAAAAACATTCAGTACTTC,CASNLRQGAKNIQYF
TRBV6-9,NA,few,TRBJ2-2,TGTGCCAGCAGTGTCGGGACCGGGGAGCTGTTTTTT,CASSVGTGELFF
TRBV6-5,NA,NA,TRBJ1-1,TGTGCCAGCAGTTACAATCCGCCGGGGATGAACACTGAAGCTTTCTTT,CASSYNPPGMNTEAFF
TRBV5-1,NA,NA,TRBJ1-6,TGCGCCAGCAGCTTGCGTCAGATGGAGAATTCACCCCTCCACTTT,CASSLRQMENSPLHF
TRBV7-6,NA,NA,TRBJ2-5,TGTGCCAGCAGCTTAGTCCCAGGGCAAGAGACCCAGTACTTC,CASSLVPGQETQYF
TRBV29-1,TRBD2,NA,TRBJ2-7,TGCAGCATCTCCGGGACTAGCGGGAACGAGCAGTACTTC,CSISGTSGNEQYF
TRBV7-6,TRBD2,NA,TRBJ2-7,TGTGCCAGCAGCTTACATTGGACTAGCGGGAACGAGCAGTACTTC,CASSLHWTSGNEQYF
TRBV11-2,TRBD1,NA,TRBJ2-7,TGTGCCAGCAGCACGGGACAGGGGAGCTCCCCCGAGCAGTACTTC,CASSTGQGSSPEQYF
TRBV5-1,NA,NA,TRBJ1-2,TGCGCCAGCAGCTTGGAATCACGGGACTATGGCTACACCTTC,CASSLESRDYGYTF
TRBV7-9,TRBD1,NA,TRBJ2-3,TGTGCCAGCAGCAGGGGGGACAGGATGACAGATACGCAGTATTTT,CASSRGDRMTDTQYF
TRBV7-3,NA,NA,TRBJ2-3,TGTGCCAGCAGCTTAGGCAGGGGGGCAGATACGCAGTATTTT,CASSLGRGADTQYF
TRBV4-3,TRBD1,NA,TRBJ2-7,TGCGCCAGCAGCCAAAGAGGGGGACAGGGCTCCTACGAGCAGTACTTC,CASSQRGGQGSYEQYF
TRBV7-6,NA,NA,TRBJ2-5,TGTGCCAGCCGAAACCCCAAGGACAGCCAAGGGGAGACCCAGTACTTC,CASRNPKDSQGETQYF
TRBV27,TRBD1,few,TRBJ2-1,TGTGCCAGCAGTTTAGCCTGGGACAGCCTAAAACACAATGAGCAGTTCTTC,CASSLAWDSLKHNEQFF
TRBV5-1,NA,NA,TRBJ2-4,TGCGCCAGCAGCTTAGGAGGAGGAAACATTCAGTACTTC,CASSLGGGNIQYF
TRBV18,TRBD1,NA,TRBJ2-2,TGTGCCAGCTCACCTGACAGGGCCGGGGAGCTGTTTTTT,CASSPDRAGELFF
TRBV6-1,TRBD1,few,TRBJ1-2,TGTGCCAGCAGTGACAGGGGGCAGATGGGAGTCTATGGCTACACCTTC,CASSDRGQMGVYGYTF
TRBV4-2,NA,NA,TRBJ1-4,TGTGCCAGCAGCCAAGAGGGGGGAAATGAAAAACTGTTTTTT,CASSQEGGNEKLFF
TRBV10-3,TRBD1,NA,TRBJ1-1,TGTGCCATCAGCGGACAGGGGTACACTGAAGCTTTCTTT,CAISGQGYTEAFF
TRBV27,TRBD2,few,TRBJ2-5,TGTGCCAGCAGTCCGAGCGGGATTATTGCGACCCAGTACTTC,CASSPSGIIATQYF
TRBV7-9,TRBD1,NA,TRBJ2-2,TGTGCCAGCAGCTTAGTCGGGACAGGGAACACCGGGGAGCTGTTTTTT,CASSLVGTGNTGELFF
TRBV4-3,NA,NA,TRBJ1-2,TGCGCCAGCAGCCAGGTCCGGGACCAAAGGGGAGGATGGTATGGCTACACCTTC,CASSQVRDQRGGWYGYTF
TRBV20-1,NA,NA,TRBJ1-1,TGCAGTGCTTCCTATTTAACTGAAGCTTTCTTT,CSASYLTEAFF
TRBV7-8,TRBD2,NA,TRBJ2-7,TGTGCCAGCGCCGGGACTAGCGACTTCGAGCAGTACTTC,CASAGTSDFEQYF
TRBV20-1,NA,few,TRBJ2-7,TGCAGTGCTCCTTCTCCCTACGAGCAGTACTTC,CSAPSPYEQYF
TRBV11-2,TRBD2,NA,TRBJ2-1,TGTGCCAGCAGCTTAGGGGGGACTAGCGCGGGTGAGCAGTTCTTC,CASSLGGTSAGEQFF
TRBV7-9,NA,NA,TRBJ2-5,TGTGCCAGCAGCTCACGCTGGACTAACTACCAAGAGACCCAGTACTTC,CASSSRWTNYQETQYF
TRBV27,TRBD2,once,TRBJ2-1,TGTGCCAGCAGCACCGGGACTAGCGGGTACTCCTACAATGAGCAGTTCTTC,CASSTGTSGYSYNEQFF
TRBV19,NA,NA,TRBJ2-5,TGTGCCAGTAAAGGGGGAGACTCGGCCCAGTACTTC,CASKGGDSAQYF
TRBV13,TRBD2,few,TRBJ2-7,TGTGCCAGCAGCTTAGGCCTAGCGGGGGTTGTCGAGCAGTACTTC,CASSLGLAGVVEQYF
TRBV4-3,NA,few,TRBJ2-1,TGCGCCAGCAGCCAAGAACAGGGCTACAATGAGCAGTTCTTC,CASSQEQGYNEQFF
TRBV18,NA,NA,TRBJ2-3,TGTGCCAGCTCACCGTCCGCTAGGAGCAGCACAGATACGCAGTATTTT,CASSPSARSSTDTQYF
TRBV6-1,TRBD1,NA,TRBJ2-4,TGTGCCAGCAGGACAGGGTGGAACATTCAGTACTTC,CASRTGWNIQYF
TRBV9,TRBD1,few,TRBJ1-5,TGTGCCAGCAGCATGGGACAGAGCAATCAGCCCCAGCATTTT,CASSMGQSNQPQHF
TRBV2,TRBD1,NA,TRBJ1-2,TGTGCCAGCGGCCCCGCGACAGGGTACTATGGCTACACCTTC,CASGPATGYYGYTF
TRBV7-3,TRBD1,NA,TRBJ2-7,TGTGCCAGCAGCGTCGGGACAGGGCCTTACGAGCAGTACTTC,CASSVGTGPYEQYF
TRBV5-1,TRBD1,once,TRBJ1-1,TGCGCCAGCAGCCGGGACAGCATGAACACTGAAGCTTTCTTT,CASSRDSMNTEAFF
TRBV11-3,TRBD2,NA,TRBJ2-1,TGTGCCAGCAGCTTAGGGACTAGCGGACCCTACAATGAGCAGTTCTTC,CASSLGTSGPYNEQFF
TRBV4-1,NA,NA,TRBJ1-5,TGCGCCAGCAGCCAAGATTTTAGAGGACAGCCCCAGCATTTT,CASSQDFRGQPQHF
TRBV27,NA,NA,TRBJ2-6,TGTGCCAGCAGTTTAGAGTTTACTGGGGCCAACGTCCTGACTTTC,CASSLEFTGANVLTF
TRBV5-1,TRBD2,NA,TRBJ2-1,TGCGCCAGCAGATCGGGGGGAAACTACAATGAGCAGTTCTTC,CASRSGGNYNEQFF
TRBV6-1,TRBD1,once,TRBJ1-1,TGTGCCAGCAGTGGAAACCCGGGACAGGGGAACACTGAAGCTTTCTTT,CASSGNPGQGNTEAFF
TRBV27,TRBD2,NA,TRBJ2-7,TGTGCCAGCAGTTCCCTCGGGACTAGGATATACGAGCAGTACTTC,CASSSLGTRIYEQYF
TRBV21-1,NA,NA,TRBJ1-5,TGTGCCAGCAGTCACGTACTCAGGGGGCGCAGGCATTTT,CASSHVLRGRRHF
TRBV2,TRBD1,NA,TRBJ1-2,TGTGCCACCGGACAGGGAGTTAACTATGGCTACACCTTC,CATGQGVNYGYTF
TRBV6-1,TRBD2,NA,TRBJ2-7,TGTGCCAGCAGTGAATATGGGACTACCGACTACGAGCAGTACTTC,CASSEYGTTDYEQYF
TRBV11-1,TRBD2,few,TRBJ2-1,TGTGCCAGCAGCAAAGGACTAGCGGGGGGCCTTTACAATGAGCAGTTCTTC,CASSKGLAGGLYNEQFF
TRBV7-2,TRBD1,once,TRBJ1-2,TGTGCCAGCAGCTTAGTTACAGGGGAGGATGGCTACACCTTC,CASSLVTGEDGYTF